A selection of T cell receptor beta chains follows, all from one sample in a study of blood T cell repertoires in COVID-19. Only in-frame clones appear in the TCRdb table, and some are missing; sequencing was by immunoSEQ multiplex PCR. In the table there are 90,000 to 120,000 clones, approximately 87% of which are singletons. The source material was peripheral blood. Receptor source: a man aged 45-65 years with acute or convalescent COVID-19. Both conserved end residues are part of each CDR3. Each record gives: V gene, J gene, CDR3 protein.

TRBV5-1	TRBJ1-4	CASRNDPGFNEKLFF
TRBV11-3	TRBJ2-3	CASSLGGKSTDTQYF
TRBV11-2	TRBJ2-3	CASSFRTSGRADTQYF
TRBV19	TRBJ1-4	CASSSSVFEKLFF
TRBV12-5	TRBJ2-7	CASAYRELTSGSLYEQYF
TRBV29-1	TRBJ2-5	CSARTGGETQYF
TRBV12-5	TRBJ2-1	CASGSRDRADNEQFF
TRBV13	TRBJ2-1	CASSLMGREQFF
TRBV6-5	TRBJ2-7	CASSYAGVGIHEQYF
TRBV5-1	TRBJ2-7	CASSPYSGNYEQYF
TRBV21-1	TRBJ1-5	CASSKAGQGRVLDQPQHF
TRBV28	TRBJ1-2	CASSRREPYGYTF
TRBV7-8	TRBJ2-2	CASSTPGVRGAGELFF
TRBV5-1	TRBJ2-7	CASSFTGGTYEQYF
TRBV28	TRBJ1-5	CASSLIGTGYQPQHF
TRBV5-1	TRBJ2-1	CASSQGLVLNNEQFF
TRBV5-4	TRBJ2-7	CASSLLTGGSYEQYF
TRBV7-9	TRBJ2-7	CASSLLGDMRAREQYF
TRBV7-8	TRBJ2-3	CASSPPGGGRASDTQYF
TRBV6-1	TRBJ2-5	CASSESRAGETQYF
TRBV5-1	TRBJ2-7	CASSPRERSYEQYF
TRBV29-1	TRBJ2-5	CSVRRGRQETQYF
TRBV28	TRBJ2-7	CASSLRGYEQYF
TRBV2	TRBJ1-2	CASSEVRGSGGYTF